Shown below are 26 T cell receptor beta chains from a single sample sequenced in a study of cytomegalovirus exposure and HLA in healthy donors (dated by TCRdb to about 2017). Library preparation employed the immunoSEQ multiplex PCR assay. For the multiplex PCR, a mixture combining 60 forward primers for TCR Vbeta segments and 13 reverse primers for TCR Jbeta segments was used. As stored in TCRdb, this immuneACCESS dataset retains in-frame rearrangements with V and J assigned. A fraction of the clones does not appear; measured against another copy, unresolved V genes explain less than half of the discrepancy, and the remainder lacks a known reason. This sample gives roughly 120,000 clones in total; around 76% of them show up just once. 13% of the sample is in the top ten clones. Sequencing used PBMCs. The source of these receptors is a woman aged 60-70 years in good health and CMV-seropositive.

This clone was recorded only once. The gene calls are TRBV5-6 and TRBJ2-3; 11 bases match TRBD2. There are 17 residues in the CDR3. V lost 0 bases and J lost 2; bases outside the gene matches: 5. Germline V CDR1 and CDR2: SGHDT, YYEEEE. The CDR3 protein is CASSLALLAGDTDTQYF. The CDR3 nucleotides read TGTGCCAGCAGCTTGGCCCTACTAGCGGGGGACACAGATACGCAGTATTTT.

The chain links TRBV11-3 to TRBJ2-1; a weak D match, TRBD2 (5 bases). Trimming cost V 2 bases and J 4 bases, with 12 bases left between them. Germline V gene lookup returns CDR1 SGHNT and CDR2 YENEEA. This CDR3 is built from 15 residues. As DNA, the CDR3 is TGTGCCAGCAGCTTACCCGGACGGGAATACAATGAGCAGTTCTTC. The encoded protein is CASSLPGREYNEQFF. Filled out from reference TRBV11-3 and TRBJ2-1, the complete variable domain reads EAGVVQSPRYKIIEKKQPVAFWCNPISGHNTLYWYLQNLGQGPELLIRYENEEAVDDSQLPKDRFSAERLKGVDSTLKIQPAELGDSAVYLCASSLPGREYNEQFFGPGTRLTVL.

This sequence joins TRBV23-1 and TRBJ1-1, with D perhaps matching TRBD1 (6 bases). TRBV23-1 is noted as an ORF with a role that remains uncertain. V lost 9 bases, J lost 2 bases, and 37 bases lay in between. There are 21 residues in the CDR3. The CDR3 sequence: CARFLSPDRPRLRTFNTEAFF. DNA of the CDR3: TGCGCCAGATTCTTATCCCCCGACAGGCCCAGGCTCAGGACCTTTAACACTGAAGCTTTCTTT.

The V and J genes are TRBV5-1 and TRBJ1-1; 9 bases agree with TRBD1. The CDR3 length is 15 residues. Germline V gene data show CDR1 as SGHRS and CDR2 as YFSETQ. Trimming cost V 3 bases and J 10 bases; bases outside gene matches: 13. The CDR3 DNA is TGCGCCAGCAGCTGGGGGCTAGGGACAGGGTTGGGAGCTTTCTTT. Translation gives CASSWGLGTGLGAFF.

This chain links TRBV7-9 with TRBJ2-2; 7 nucleotides match TRBD1. Germline CDR1 and CDR2: SEHNR and FQNEAQ (reference sequence). Germline trimming cut 6 bases from V and 5 bases from J; bases unmatched to any gene: 21. The CDR3 loop spans 19 amino acids. The CDR3 nucleotides are TGTGCCAGCAGATCCCAGGAGGTTAGGGGGCCTCTGGGGACCGGGGAGCTGTTTTTT. Its protein product is CASRSQEVRGPLGTGELFF.

The V and J genes are TRBV29-1 and TRBJ1-2; tentative D call: TRBD1 (6 bases). Germline-derived CDR1 and CDR2 are SQVTM and ANQGSEA. Trimming left V 6 bases short and J 3 bases short, with 17 bases between. The CDR3 contains 14 residues. The CDR3 sequence is CSVVQGLGDYGYTF. The CDR3 DNA reads TGCAGCGTCGTTCAGGGGCTAGGGGACTATGGCTACACCTTC.

This clone was counted a single time. This sequence joins TRBV5-1 and TRBJ2-1, with 7 positions matching TRBD2. This CDR3 has 15 residues. Germline V gene sequence: CDR1 SGHRS, CDR2 YFSETQ. The ends lost 4 bases at V and 0 bases at J; junction bases unmatched: 4. CDR3 in amino acids: CASSGGGTSYNEQFF. Here the CDR3 DNA reads TGCGCCAGCAGCGGCGGGGGTACCTCCTACAATGAGCAGTTCTTC.

The chain uses TRBV14 and TRBJ2-1, with D perhaps matching TRBD1 (5 bases). Germline CDR1 reads SGHDN; CDR2 reads FVKESK. The CDR3 has 15 amino acids. V lost 4 bases, J lost 4 bases, and 14 bases lay in between. This CDR3 reads CASSPPDRQYNEQFF. The DNA of the CDR3 is TGTGCCAGCAGCCCCCCCGACCGACAGTACAATGAGCAGTTCTTC.

This clone was observed a handful of times. This chain joins TRBV11-2 and TRBJ1-1, with D perhaps TRBD1 (6 bases). CDR3 length: 11 residues. The germline V gene has CDR1 SGHAT and CDR2 FQNNGV. With 5 bases removed from V and 8 bases from J, the gap between germline ends came to 9 bases. The DNA for the CDR3 is TGTGCCAGCAGCCCGAGGGGGGAAGCTTTCTTT. Its translation: CASSPRGEAFF.

This clone was detected only a few times. The chain couples TRBV19 to TRBJ2-7; 12 positions agree with TRBD1. The germline CDR1 and CDR2 sequences are LNHDA and SQIVND (reference sequence). V dropped 4 bases and J dropped 5; count of bases not matched to a gene: 9. CDR3 size: 16 residues. CDR3 DNA: TGTGCCAGTAGTACCGATCGGGACAGGGGGCCAAACGAGCAGTACTTC. This codes for CASSTDRDRGPNEQYF.

This chain links TRBV10-3 with TRBJ2-3; D is possibly TRBD2 (6 bases). Germline CDR1 reads ENHRY; CDR2 reads SYGVKD. The length of the CDR3 is 13 residues. V was pared by 0 bases and J by 8 bases, with 9 bases between. CDR3 region: CAISESIGGTQYF. The CDR3 DNA sequence: TGTGCCATCAGTGAGTCGATCGGGGGTACGCAGTATTTT.

The chain joins TRBV9 to TRBJ2-7; tentative D call: TRBD2 (6 bases). Per germline, CDR1 SGDLS and CDR2 YYNGEE. This CDR3 contains 15 residues. V was shortened by 3 bases and J by 2 bases, with 15 bases between the two germline ends. The CDR3 reads CASSAGVAVTYEQYF. CDR3 in DNA: TGTGCCAGCAGCGCGGGGGTGGCGGTCACCTACGAGCAGTACTTC.

The chain has TRBV9 and TRBJ1-4; D possibly corresponds to TRBD1 (5 bases). Trimming took off 4 bases at V and 10 bases at J, with 11 bases between the two ends. The CDR3 extends over 12 amino acids. Germline V gene sequence: CDR1 SGDLS, CDR2 YYNGEE. DNA for the CDR3: TGTGCCAGCAGCTCATCGCAGGGAAAACTGTTTTTT. Translated, it gives CASSSSQGKLFF. Full variable domain (remainder filled in from reference TRBV9 and TRBJ1-4): DSGVTQTPKHLITATGQRVTLRCSPRSGDLSVYWYQQSLDQGLQFLIQYYNGEERAKGNILERFSAQQFPDLHSELNLSSLELGDSALYFCASSSSQGKLFFGSGTQLSVL.

This chain uses TRBV6-1 with TRBJ1-2; D unclear. Germline values: CDR1 MNHNS, CDR2 SASEGT. This CDR3 contains 15 residues. Trimming took off 2 bases at V and 0 bases at J, with 10 bases between the two ends. CDR3 DNA: TGTGCCAGCAGTGAAATCGGAGACCCTAACTATGGCTACACCTTC. Encoded protein: CASSEIGDPNYGYTF.

The J gene is TRBJ2-3, the V gene TRBV4-3; TRBD1 matches 10 bases. There are 19 residues in the CDR3. Trimming cost V 3 bases and J 4 bases; bases outside gene matches: 16. CDR1 is LGHNA, CDR2 YSLEER, per germline. CDR3: CASSHSAQGQGYPADTQYF. DNA of the CDR3: TGCGCCAGCAGCCACTCGGCCCAGGGACAGGGGTACCCCGCAGATACGCAGTATTTT.

This chain connects TRBV7-2 to TRBJ2-3, with 12 bases matching TRBD1. In germline, CDR1 is SGHTA, CDR2 FQGNSA. The J segment lost 5 bases and the V segment lost 0 bases, leaving 3 bases of the junction unmatched. There are 16 residues in the CDR3. The CDR3: CASSLAGTGGKDTQYF. For the CDR3, the DNA is TGTGCCAGCAGCTTAGCGGGGACAGGGGGCAAAGATACGCAGTATTTT.

The genes are TRBV7-2 and TRBJ1-1; TRBD1 aligns across 8 bases. The V segment lost 4 bases and the J segment 4 bases; nucleotides outside the gene matches: 8. The CDR3 loop spans 15 amino acids. Germline CDR1 is SGHTA and CDR2 is FQGNSA. CDR3 DNA sequence: TGTGCCAGCAGCTCCCAGGGGGCACGTCCCACTGAAGCTTTCTTT. As protein: CASSSQGARPTEAFF.

This clone appeared once. This sequence joins TRBV29-1 and TRBJ1-1; 8 positions agree with TRBD1. The V and J ends lost 3 bases and 5 bases, in that order; junction bases with no gene match: 5. Germline V gene lookup returns CDR1 SQVTM and CDR2 ANQGSEA. The CDR3 totals 13 residues. The CDR3 here is CSVDRGQATEAFF. The DNA of the CDR3 is TGCAGCGTTGACAGGGGACAGGCTACTGAAGCTTTCTTT.

This clone has a handful of counts. The CDR3 DNA reads TGCAGCGCAAAGACAGCCTCCTACGAGCAGTACTTC. It encodes CSAKTASYEQYF. V usage is TRBV29-1 and J usage is TRBJ2-7; D perhaps matches TRBD1 (5 bases). The CDR3 is made up of 12 amino acids. Trimming took 7 bases from V and 0 from J, leaving 10 bases between them. Germline V gene lookup returns CDR1 SQVTM and CDR2 ANQGSEA.

The chain is built from TRBV7-3 and TRBJ1-5; maybe TRBD1 (6 bases). The CDR3 is 16 residues long. Trimming removed 4 bases at V and 1 base at J, with 14 bases between. Germline loops: CDR1 SGHTA, CDR2 FQGTGA. CDR3 protein: CASSSLLTGSNQPQHF. For the CDR3, the DNA is TGTGCCAGCAGCTCCCTATTGACAGGAAGCAATCAGCCCCAGCATTTT.

V and J are TRBV9 and TRBJ1-3, with 8 nucleotides matching TRBD1. CDR3 length: 14 residues. Germline V CDR1 and CDR2: SGDLS, YYNGEE. The J segment lost 3 bases and the V segment lost 4 bases, leaving 3 bases of the junction unmatched. The CDR3 nucleotides are TGTGCCAGCAGCCTGGGGACAGGTGGAAACACCATATATTTT. Translation gives CASSLGTGGNTIYF. The full variable domain, with the rest looked up from reference TRBV9 and TRBJ1-3, is DSGVTQTPKHLITATGQRVTLRCSPRSGDLSVYWYQQSLDQGLQFLIQYYNGEERAKGNILERFSAQQFPDLHSELNLSSLELGDSALYFCASSLGTGGNTIYFGEGSWLTVV.

The rearrangement joins TRBV6-1 to TRBJ2-5, with TRBD2 matching over 10 bases. V was clipped by 4 bases and J by 7 bases; unmatched bases: 9. Germline V gene sequence: CDR1 MNHNS, CDR2 SASEGT. The CDR3 is 15 amino acids. The CDR3 DNA reads TGTGCCAGCAGTGTGGGACTAGCGAGGGAAGGGACCCAGTACTTC. Its translation: CASSVGLAREGTQYF.

Comments on this clone: Other DNA sequences in this sample translate to the same CDR3. The chain couples TRBV9 to TRBJ1-2; no firm D call. CDR1 is SGDLS and CDR2 is YYNGEE in the germline V gene. The V end lost 0 bases, the J end lost 0 bases, and 9 bases lay between the germline ends. This CDR3 contains 15 residues. CDR3 amino acids: CASSVGHATNYGYTF. CDR3 nucleotide sequence: TGTGCCAGCAGCGTAGGGCACGCAACTAACTATGGCTACACCTTC.

The rearrangement joins TRBV5-1 to TRBJ1-5, with TRBD1 matching 8 bases. CDR1 is SGHRS, CDR2 YFSETQ, per germline. The CDR3 extends over 18 amino acids. V lost 7 bases and J lost 2; bases outside the gene matches: 17. CDR3 sequence (DNA): TGCGCCAGCGTGTCACTGCCTCCAGGGGGCTGTTGCAATCAGCCCCAGCATTTT. Translated, it gives CASVSLPPGGCCNQPQHF. The variable domain in full, with the rest retrieved from reference TRBV5-1 and TRBJ1-5, is KAGVTQTPRYLIKTRGQQVTLSCSPISGHRSVSWYQQTPGQGLQFLFEYFSETQRNKGNFPGRFSGRQFSNSRSEMNVSTLELGDSALYLCASVSLPPGGCCNQPQHFGDGTRLSIL.

The genes are TRBV18 and TRBJ1-4; 8 bases match TRBD1. Germline V lookup: CDR1 KGHSH, CDR2 LQKENI. This CDR3 has 15 amino acids. Trimming at V came to 3 bases and at J to 8 bases, leaving 8 bases not matched to a gene. The CDR3 coding sequence is TGTGCCAGCTCACCGTCAGGGGGCCGGGAAGAAAAACTGTTTTTT. This encodes CASSPSGGREEKLFF.

The chain carries TRBV6-6 and TRBJ1-2, with D possibly being TRBD1 (6 bases). V lost 5 bases and J 8 bases, leaving 12 bases between the germline ends. Germline V CDR1 and CDR2: MNHNY, SVGAGI (reference sequence). CDR3 size: 12 residues. DNA for the CDR3: TGTGCCAGCAGTATTGACAGGCGCGGCTACACCTTC. Translating gives CASSIDRRGYTF.